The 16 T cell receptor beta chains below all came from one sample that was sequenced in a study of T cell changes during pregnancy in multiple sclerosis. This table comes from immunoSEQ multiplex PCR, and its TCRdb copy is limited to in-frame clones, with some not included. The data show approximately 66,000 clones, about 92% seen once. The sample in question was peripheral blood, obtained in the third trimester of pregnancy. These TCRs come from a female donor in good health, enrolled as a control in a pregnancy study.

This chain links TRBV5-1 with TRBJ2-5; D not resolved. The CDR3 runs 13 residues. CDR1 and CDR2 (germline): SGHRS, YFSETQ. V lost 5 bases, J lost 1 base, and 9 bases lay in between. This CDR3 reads CASREPSQETQYF. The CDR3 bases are TGCGCCAGCAGAGAGCCCTCCCAAGAGACCCAGTACTTC.

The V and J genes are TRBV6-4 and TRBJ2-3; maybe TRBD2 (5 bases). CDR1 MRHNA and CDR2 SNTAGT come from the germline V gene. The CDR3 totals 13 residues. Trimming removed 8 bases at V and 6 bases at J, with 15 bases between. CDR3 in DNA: TGTGCCAGCCGGGCCCATCTAGCCGATACGCAGTATTTT. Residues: CASRAHLADTQYF.

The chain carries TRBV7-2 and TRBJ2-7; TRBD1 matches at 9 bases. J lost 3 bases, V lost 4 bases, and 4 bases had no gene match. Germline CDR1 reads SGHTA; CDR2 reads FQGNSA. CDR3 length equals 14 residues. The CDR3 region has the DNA TGTGCCAGCAGCTGGGACAGGGTCGACTACGAGCAGTACTTC. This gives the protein CASSWDRVDYEQYF.

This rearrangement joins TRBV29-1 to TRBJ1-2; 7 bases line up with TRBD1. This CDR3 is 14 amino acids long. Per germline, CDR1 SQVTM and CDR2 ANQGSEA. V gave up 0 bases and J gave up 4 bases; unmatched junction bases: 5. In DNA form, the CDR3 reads TGCAGCGTTGAAGATCTGACAGGGATCTATGGCTACACCTTC. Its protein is CSVEDLTGIYGYTF.

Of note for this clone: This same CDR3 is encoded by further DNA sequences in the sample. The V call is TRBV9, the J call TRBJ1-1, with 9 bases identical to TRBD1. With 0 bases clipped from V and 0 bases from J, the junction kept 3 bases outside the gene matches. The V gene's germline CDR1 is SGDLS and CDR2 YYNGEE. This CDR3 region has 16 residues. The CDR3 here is CASSVGGQGLNTEAFF. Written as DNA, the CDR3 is TGTGCCAGCAGCGTAGGAGGACAGGGGCTGAACACTGAAGCTTTCTTT.

DNA for the CDR3: TGTGCCACCAGCACCAGGGGGTGGACCGATGGCTACACCTTC. This gives the protein CATSTRGWTDGYTF. The chain has TRBV15 and TRBJ1-2; 7 nucleotides line up with TRBD1. The CDR3 sequence is 14 residues long. J gave up 6 bases and V 4 bases, and 8 bases lay outside the gene matches. CDR1 and CDR2 (germline): LNHNV, YYDKDF (reference sequence). The full variable domain, with the rest looked up from reference TRBV15 and TRBJ1-2, is DAMVIQNPRYQVTQFGKPVTLSCSQTLNHNVMYWYQQKSSQAPKLLFHYYDKDFNNEADTPDNFQSRRPNTSFCFLDIRSPGLGDTAMYLCATSTRGWTDGYTFGSGTRLTVV.

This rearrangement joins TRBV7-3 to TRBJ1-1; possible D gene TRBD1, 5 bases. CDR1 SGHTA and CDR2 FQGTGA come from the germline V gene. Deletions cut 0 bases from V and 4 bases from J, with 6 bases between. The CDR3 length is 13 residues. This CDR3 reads CASSLTQATEAFF. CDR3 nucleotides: TGTGCCAGCAGCTTAACACAGGCCACTGAAGCTTTCTTT.

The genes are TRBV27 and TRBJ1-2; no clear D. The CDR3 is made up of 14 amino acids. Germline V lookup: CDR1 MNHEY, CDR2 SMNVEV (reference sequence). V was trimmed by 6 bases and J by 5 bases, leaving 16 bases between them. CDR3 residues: CASSRAGGEYGYTF. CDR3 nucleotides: TGTGCCAGCAGCCGGGCCGGCGGGGAATATGGCTACACCTTC.

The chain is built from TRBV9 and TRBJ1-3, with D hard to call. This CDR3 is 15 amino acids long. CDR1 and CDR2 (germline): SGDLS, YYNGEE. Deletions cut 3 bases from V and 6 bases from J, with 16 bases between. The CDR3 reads CASSAAGSRENTIYF. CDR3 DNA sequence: TGTGCCAGCAGCGCGGCGGGATCCCGGGAAAACACCATATATTTT.

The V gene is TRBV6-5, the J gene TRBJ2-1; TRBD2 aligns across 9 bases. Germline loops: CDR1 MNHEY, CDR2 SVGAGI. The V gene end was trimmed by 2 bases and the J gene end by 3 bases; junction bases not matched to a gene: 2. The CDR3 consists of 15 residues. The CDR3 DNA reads TGTGCCAGCAGTTACATAGCGGGAGTCTACAATGAGCAGTTCTTC. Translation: CASSYIAGVYNEQFF.

The CDR3 DNA reads as TGTGCCAGCAGCTTAGCGGGCGGGGGGGCCCCAAATCGGAGGGAGCAGTACTTC. Translated: CASSLAGGGAPNRREQYF. V and J are TRBV11-2 and TRBJ2-7, with 9 bases identical to TRBD2. The germline gives CDR1 SGHAT, CDR2 FQNNGV. The J segment lost 7 bases and the V segment lost 1 base, leaving 17 bases of the junction unmatched. The CDR3 has 18 residues.

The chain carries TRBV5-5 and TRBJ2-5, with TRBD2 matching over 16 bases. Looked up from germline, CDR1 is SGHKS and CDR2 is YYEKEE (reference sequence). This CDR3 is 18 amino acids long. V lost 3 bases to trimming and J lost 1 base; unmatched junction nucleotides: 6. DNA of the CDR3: TGTGCCAGCAGCTGGGGGACTAGCGGGAGGGCATCCCAAGAGACCCAGTACTTC. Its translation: CASSWGTSGRASQETQYF.

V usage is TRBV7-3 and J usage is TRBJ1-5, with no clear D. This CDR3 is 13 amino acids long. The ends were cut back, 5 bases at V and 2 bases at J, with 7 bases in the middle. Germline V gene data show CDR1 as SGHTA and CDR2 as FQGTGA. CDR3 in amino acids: CASSRGGNQPQHF. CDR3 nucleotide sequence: TGTGCCAGCAGCCGGGGAGGCAATCAGCCCCAGCATTTT.

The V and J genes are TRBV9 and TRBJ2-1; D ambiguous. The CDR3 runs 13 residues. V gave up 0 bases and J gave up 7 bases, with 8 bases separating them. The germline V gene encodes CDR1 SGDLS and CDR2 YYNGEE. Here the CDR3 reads CASSVEYQNEQFF. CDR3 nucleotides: TGTGCCAGCAGCGTAGAGTACCAGAATGAGCAGTTCTTC.

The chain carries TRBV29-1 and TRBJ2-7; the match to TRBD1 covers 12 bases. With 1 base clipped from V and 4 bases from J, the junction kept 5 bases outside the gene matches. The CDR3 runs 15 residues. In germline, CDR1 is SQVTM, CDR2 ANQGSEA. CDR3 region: CSVEAVGQGAYEQYF. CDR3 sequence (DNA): TGCAGCGTTGAAGCCGTGGGACAGGGGGCTTACGAGCAGTACTTC.

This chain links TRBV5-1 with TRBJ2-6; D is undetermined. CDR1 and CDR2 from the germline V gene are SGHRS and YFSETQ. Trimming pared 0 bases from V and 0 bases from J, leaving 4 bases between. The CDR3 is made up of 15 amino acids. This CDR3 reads CASSLGSSGANVLTF. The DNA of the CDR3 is TGCGCCAGCAGCTTGGGTAGCTCTGGGGCCAACGTCCTGACTTTC.